This T cell receptor beta chain derives from a study of blood T cell repertoires in COVID-19. On the study more broadly: The United States, Italy and Spain supplied acute and convalescent COVID-19 samples. T cells, B-cell-depleted T cells, or PBMCs supplied cDNA or gDNA.

Trimming took off 5 bases at V and 3 bases at J, with 16 bases between the two ends. This CDR3 spans 15 amino acids. CDR1 is SEHNR, CDR2 FQNEAQ, per germline (reference sequence). In the original workflow: From reference gene primer amplification, estimates of nucleated cell counts were derived. Sequenced by immunoSEQ multiplex PCR; TCRdb stores in-frame clones only, minus some. The DNA was the basis for D and trimming; V, J and clone size are from that table. The sample yields tens of thousands of clones, under 80% seen once. The sequence was obtained from a human donor in a cohort sampled during active COVID-19. The sequenced sample consisted of peripheral blood. This sequence joins TRBV7-9 and TRBJ1-1; D gene uncertain. CDR3 DNA sequence: TGTGCCAGCAGCATCCTTAACAGTAGATACACTGAAGCTTTCTTT. It specifies CASSILNSRYTEAFF.